This TCR beta chain originates from a study of response to subunit inactivated influenza vaccine. This clonotype showed up just a few times. Its antigen is not known. Findings and limits, study-wide: There was a suggestion from the authors that each seasonal influenza vaccination recruits few new T cells.

Deletions cut 5 bases from V and 2 bases from J, with 9 bases between. CDR3 length: 13 amino acids. TCRdb independently ran MiXCR on the RT-PCR reads; one entry per CDR3 protein. Among around 520,000 distinct CDR3 sequences, about an eighth were seen once, and the ten largest hold 10% to 13%. This specimen consisted of PBMCs from blood, obtained on the day of vaccination. The clonotype comes from a man aged 50-60 years who received an inactivated influenza vaccine. The chain carries TRBV12-3 or TRBV12-4 and TRBJ2-5; no definite D call. CDR3 nucleotide sequence: TGTGCCAGCAGTATACAGATTCAAGAGACCCAGTACTTC. It specifies CASSIQIQETQYF.